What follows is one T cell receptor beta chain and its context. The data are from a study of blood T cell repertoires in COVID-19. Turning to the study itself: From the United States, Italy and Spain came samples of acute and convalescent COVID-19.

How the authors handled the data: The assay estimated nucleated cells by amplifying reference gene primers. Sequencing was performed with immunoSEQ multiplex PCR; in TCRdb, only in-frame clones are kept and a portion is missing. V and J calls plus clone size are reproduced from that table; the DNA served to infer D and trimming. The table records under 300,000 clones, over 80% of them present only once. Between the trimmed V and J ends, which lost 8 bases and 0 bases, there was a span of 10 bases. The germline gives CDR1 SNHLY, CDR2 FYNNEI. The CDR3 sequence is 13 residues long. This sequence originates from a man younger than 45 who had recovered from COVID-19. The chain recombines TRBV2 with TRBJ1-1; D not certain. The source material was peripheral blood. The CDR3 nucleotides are TGTGCCAGCTTGGCAGACATGAACACTGAAGCTTTCTTT. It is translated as CASLADMNTEAFF.